These 21 T cell receptor beta chains were all obtained from the same sample, sequenced in a study of regulatory T cells in long-lasting Graves disease. Time point defined: newly diagnosed GD, antithyroid drugs for less than 3 months. The TCR library was made from RNA that had been extracted from PBMCs in TRIzol. Library construction for TCR beta used iRepertoire HTBI primers and Arm-PCR of CDR3 regions. TCRdb re-derived calls from the multiplex PCR reads in MiXCR, one entry per CDR3 protein. Altogether fewer than 500,000 distinct CDR3 sequences are present, around 16% being singletons, with the ten largest covering about 12%. The same data also contributed to another study, on T cells in Graves' hyperthyroidism and ophthalmopathy.

This sample comprised peripheral blood mononuclear cells (PBMCs), obtained at new diagnosis, from a patient treated with antithyroid drugs. The receptors derive from a man in his forties with Graves disease.

V gene TRBV6-1 combines with J gene TRBJ2-7; 8 bases are a match to TRBD1. CDR1 is MNHNS, CDR2 SASEGT, per germline. The CDR3 is made up of 14 amino acids. V was pared by 6 bases and J by 2 bases, with 6 bases of the junction left unmatched. DNA for the CDR3: TGTGCCAGCAGGACCCCGACAGGGGCCTACGAGCAGTACTTC. Amino acid sequence: CASRTPTGAYEQYF.

This clonotype was detected many times. The gene calls are TRBV20-1 and TRBJ2-7, with 7 bases aligning to TRBD1. Germline V gene lookup returns CDR1 DFQATT and CDR2 SNEGSKA (reference sequence). This CDR3 has 10 amino acids. The junction had 2 bases not matched to a gene; V was cut back by 8 bases and J by 4 bases. The CDR3 loop is CSSGGYEQYF. The CDR3 DNA reads as TGCAGTTCAGGGGGATACGAGCAGTACTTC.

V gene TRBV2 combines with J gene TRBJ1-5; D uncertain. V was pared by 6 bases and J by 2 bases, with 11 bases between. The CDR3 extends over 14 amino acids. CDR1 and CDR2 (germline): SNHLY, FYNNEI. CDR3 DNA: TGTGCCAGCAGCAATAGCGCTGGCAATCAGCCCCAGCATTTT. It specifies CASSNSAGNQPQHF.

The rearrangement joins TRBV7-9 to TRBJ2-7, with 12 bases matching TRBD1. V lost 6 bases to trimming and J lost 5 bases; unmatched junction nucleotides: 5. This CDR3 is 14 amino acids long. Germline V gene sequence: CDR1 SEHNR, CDR2 FQNEAQ (reference sequence). The DNA for the CDR3 is TGTGCCAGCAGACCCGGGACAGGGGGCCACGAGCAGTACTTC. It translates to CASRPGTGGHEQYF.

This clonotype was counted a few times. The gene calls are TRBV30 and TRBJ1-4, with 7 bases aligning to TRBD1. The CDR3 spans 13 residues. The germline V gene encodes CDR1 GTSNPN and CDR2 SVGIG (reference sequence). Germline trimming cut 4 bases from V and 5 bases from J; bases unmatched to any gene: 4. The CDR3 loop reads CAWTGTENEKLFF. CDR3 bases: TGTGCCTGGACCGGGACAGAAAATGAAAAACTGTTTTTT.

Ten or more counts support this clonotype. V gene TRBV20-1 combines with J gene TRBJ2-2; no reliable D call. Trimming removed 3 bases from V and 4 bases from J, with 12 bases in between. Germline-derived CDR1 and CDR2 are DFQATT and SNEGSKA (reference sequence). CDR3 size: 14 residues. The chain's CDR3 is CSASRASPTGELFF. Written as DNA, the CDR3 is TGCAGTGCTAGTAGGGCCAGTCCCACCGGGGAGCTGTTTTTT.

This clonotype was recorded at least ten times. The chain links TRBV2 to TRBJ2-1; 7 bases are shared with TRBD1. Looked up from germline, CDR1 is SNHLY and CDR2 is FYNNEI. V lost 2 bases and J lost 8; bases outside the gene matches: 15. This CDR3 region has 17 residues. The CDR3: CASSEYQGQILIHEQFF. The CDR3 DNA reads as TGTGCCAGCAGTGAATACCAGGGACAGATTTTGATCCATGAGCAGTTCTTC.

As concerns this clonotype: A much more abundant neighbour one base away suggests this may be a read error. The chain joins TRBV6-2 or TRBV6-3 to TRBJ2-1; TRBD2 matches at 14 bases. In germline, CDR1 is MNHEY, CDR2 SVGEGT. The CDR3 runs 15 residues. V lost 7 bases, J lost 4 bases, and 3 bases stayed unmatched. In nucleotides, the CDR3 is TGTGCCAGCAAAGGACTAGCGGGAGGTTACAATGAGCAGTTCTTC. This codes for CASKGLAGGYNEQFF.

At least ten counts were recorded for this clonotype. The chain joins TRBV11-2 to TRBJ1-2; perhaps TRBD1 as D (5 bases). The CDR3 has 15 residues. In germline, CDR1 is SGHAT, CDR2 FQNNGV. Trimming shortened V by 5 bases and J by 0 bases, and 13 bases separated the two germline ends. The CDR3 DNA reads TGTGCCAGCAGCGCAAATTGGGGCACTAACTATGGCTACACCTTC. It translates to CASSANWGTNYGYTF.

This clonotype has at least ten counts. The gene calls are TRBV28 and TRBJ2-1; maybe TRBD1 (5 bases). V was trimmed by 1 base and J by 9 bases, leaving 10 bases between them. Germline V lookup: CDR1 MDHEN, CDR2 SYDVKM. This CDR3 comprises 13 residues. Here the CDR3 DNA reads TGTGCCAGCAGTTTATTTCGGCAGGGTGAGCAGTTCTTC. This gives the protein CASSLFRQGEQFF.

This clonotype has ten or more counts. The chain carries TRBV27 and TRBJ2-1; 8 bases align to TRBD2. This CDR3 comprises 13 residues. V was clipped by 6 bases and J by 7 bases; unmatched bases: 5. The V gene's germline CDR1 is MNHEY and CDR2 SMNVEV (reference sequence). The CDR3 DNA follows: TGTGCCAGCAGGCGGACTAGCTCGAATGAGCAGTTCTTC. Translated: CASRRTSSNEQFF.

The count of this clonotype is one. This may arise from a read error, as a much more abundant clone is one base away. J is TRBJ2-5 and V is TRBV24-1; TRBD1 agrees at 7 bases. The CDR3 has 14 residues. CDR1 and CDR2 from the germline V gene are KGHDR and SFDVKD. The CDR3 spells CATSDSDRAETQHF. Written as DNA, the CDR3 is TGTGCCACCAGTGACAGCGACAGGGCGGAGACCCAGCACTTC.

The V and J genes are TRBV6-4 and TRBJ2-1; D is undetermined. The V end lost 5 bases, the J end lost 10 bases, and 9 bases lay between the germline ends. CDR1 MRHNA and CDR2 SNTAGT come from the germline V gene. The CDR3 is 11 amino acids. In DNA form, the CDR3 reads TGTGCCAGCAGTTACATTGGAGAGCAGTTCTTC. Translating it yields CASSYIGEQFF.

This clonotype was found a few times. V is TRBV2 and J is TRBJ2-4; D remains unclear. Trimming removed 5 bases from V and 4 bases from J, with 3 bases in between. Germline CDR1 SNHLY, CDR2 FYNNEI. There are 11 residues in the CDR3. Here the CDR3 reads CASSSKNIQYF. CDR3 sequence (DNA): TGTGCCAGCAGTTCTAAAAACATTCAGTACTTC.

This clonotype is medium-sized by share. The junction and the germline gene differ at one end; a read error may be behind it. The rearrangement links TRBV5-1 to TRBJ2-3; a possible D gene is TRBD1 (5 bases). The CDR3 runs to 16 residues. Germline V gives CDR1 SGHRS, CDR2 YFSETQ. The CDR3, as DNA: TGTGCCAGCAGCTTAGGGGTACATTCTAGCACAGATACGCAGTATTTT. It encodes CASSLGVHSSTDTQYF.

This clonotype appeared many times. V gene TRBV7-9 combines with J gene TRBJ2-5, with unresolved D. Looked up from germline, CDR1 is SEHNR and CDR2 is FQNEAQ (reference sequence). The CDR3 is made up of 15 amino acids. V lost 1 base to trimming and J lost 2 bases, with 11 bases between them. DNA for the CDR3: TGTGCCAGCAGCTTAGGTGACCATACTCAAGAGACCCAGTACTTC. Protein product: CASSLGDHTQETQYF.

This clonotype was detected a few times. V is TRBV5-8 and J is TRBJ2-1, with 10 bases lining up with TRBD1. Germline CDR1 and CDR2: SGHTS and YDEGEE. The CDR3 consists of 18 residues. V trimming: 0 bases; J trimming: 2 bases; junction bases outside the gene matches: 8. CDR3 DNA: TGTGCCAGCAGCTTGGTCCGGGTGACAGGGGGCGCCTACAATGAGCAGTTCTTC. This translates into CASSLVRVTGGAYNEQFF.

This clonotype has at least ten counts. This chain connects TRBV11-3 to TRBJ2-1, with 9 bases fitting TRBD2. With 5 bases clipped from V and 6 bases from J, the junction kept 5 bases outside the gene matches. Germline V lookup: CDR1 SGHNT, CDR2 YENEEA. The CDR3 runs 14 residues. As DNA, the CDR3 is TGTGCCAGCAGCCCTGGGACTAGCTTCAATGAGCAGTTCTTC. This encodes CASSPGTSFNEQFF.

The chain employs TRBV29-1 and TRBJ2-1; D unresolved. Germline CDR1 is SQVTM and CDR2 is ANQGSEA. The CDR3 runs 13 residues. Trimming took off 0 bases at V and 10 bases at J, with 13 bases between the two ends. CDR3 protein: CSVEDFSSMEQFF. CDR3 bases: TGCAGCGTTGAAGATTTTTCCAGTATGGAGCAGTTCTTC.

As concerns this clonotype: Mismatch with germline at one junction end may stem from a read error. The chain carries TRBV4-2 and TRBJ1-5; tentative D call: TRBD1 (6 bases). CDR1 and CDR2 (germline): LGHNA, YNFKEQ. The CDR3 totals 17 residues. CDR3 DNA sequence: TGTACCAGCAGCCAAGAGGTTGGGGGCTATAGCAATCAGCCCCAGCATTTT. This sequence encodes CTSSQEVGGYSNQPQHF.

Details on this clonotype: A read error is likely here: a far larger clone is one base away. The genes are TRBV11-2 and TRBJ2-5, with D possibly being TRBD2 (5 bases). The CDR3 runs 15 residues. CDR1 is SGHAT, CDR2 FQNNGV, per germline. The CDR3 bases are TGCGCCAGCAGCCAAGGTGGCAGCGAGTGGGAGACCCGGTACTTC. Its protein product is CASSQGGSEWETRYF.